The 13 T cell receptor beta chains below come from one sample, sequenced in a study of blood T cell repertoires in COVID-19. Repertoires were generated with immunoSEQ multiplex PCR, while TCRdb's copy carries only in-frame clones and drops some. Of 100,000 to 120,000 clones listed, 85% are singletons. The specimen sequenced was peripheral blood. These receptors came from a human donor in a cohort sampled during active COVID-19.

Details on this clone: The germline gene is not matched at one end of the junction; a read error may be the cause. In DNA form, the CDR3 reads TGCGCCAGCAGCTTTATTGTCAGGGGAGAGGCCCAGTACTTC. Translated: CASSFIVRGEAQYF. The chain employs TRBV5-1 and TRBJ2-5; TRBD1 is a possible D gene (6 bases). The CDR3 runs to 14 residues. CDR1 and CDR2 from the germline V gene are SGHRS and YFSETQ. The full variable domain, with the rest looked up from reference TRBV5-1 and TRBJ2-5, is KAGVTQTPRYLIKTRGQQVTLSCSPISGHRSVSWYQQTPGQGLQFLFEYFSETQRNKGNFPGRFSGRQFSNSRSEMNVSTLELGDSALYLCASSFIVRGEAQYFGPGTRLLVL.

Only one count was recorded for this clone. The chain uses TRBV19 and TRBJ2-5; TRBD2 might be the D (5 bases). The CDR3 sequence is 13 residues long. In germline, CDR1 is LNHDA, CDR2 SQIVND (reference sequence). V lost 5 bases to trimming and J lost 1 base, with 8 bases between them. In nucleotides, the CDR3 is TGTGCCAGTAGTCCGGCGGGCCAAGAGACCCAGTACTTC. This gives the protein CASSPAGQETQYF.

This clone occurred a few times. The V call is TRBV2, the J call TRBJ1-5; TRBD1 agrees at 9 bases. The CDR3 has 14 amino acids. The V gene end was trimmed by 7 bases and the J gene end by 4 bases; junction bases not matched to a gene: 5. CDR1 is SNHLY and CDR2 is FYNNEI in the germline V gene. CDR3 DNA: TGTGCCAGCAATTCCGACAGGGGGAATCAGCCCCAGCATTTT. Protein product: CASNSDRGNQPQHF.

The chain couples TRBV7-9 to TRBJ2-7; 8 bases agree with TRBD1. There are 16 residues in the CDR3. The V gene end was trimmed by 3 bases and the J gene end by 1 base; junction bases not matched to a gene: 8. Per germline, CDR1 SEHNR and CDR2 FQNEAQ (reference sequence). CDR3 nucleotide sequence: TGTGCCAGCAGCTTTTGGACAGGGCGGACTTCCTACGAGCAGTACTTC. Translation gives CASSFWTGRTSYEQYF.

The CDR3 region is CASSVAWKVGQVRDEQYF. DNA for the CDR3: TGTGCCAGCAGCGTAGCGTGGAAGGTGGGACAGGTACGCGACGAGCAGTACTTC. The chain uses TRBV9 and TRBJ2-7; 8 nucleotides align to TRBD1. Germline CDR1 reads SGDLS; CDR2 reads YYNGEE. The CDR3 is 18 residues long. J was trimmed by 5 bases and V by 0 bases; bases with no gene match: 16.

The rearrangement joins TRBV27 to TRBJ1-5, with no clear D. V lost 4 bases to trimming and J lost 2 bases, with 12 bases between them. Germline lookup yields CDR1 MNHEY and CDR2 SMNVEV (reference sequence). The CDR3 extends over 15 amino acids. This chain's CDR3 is CASSSTRAGNQPQHF. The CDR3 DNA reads TGTGCCAGCAGTTCTACGAGGGCGGGCAATCAGCCCCAGCATTTT.

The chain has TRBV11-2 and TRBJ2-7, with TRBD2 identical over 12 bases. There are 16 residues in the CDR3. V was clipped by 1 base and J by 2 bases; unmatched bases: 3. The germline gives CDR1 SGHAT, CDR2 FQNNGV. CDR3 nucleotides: TGTGCCAGCAGCTTAGTCCGACTAGCGGGGGCCTACGAGCAGTACTTC. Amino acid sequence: CASSLVRLAGAYEQYF.

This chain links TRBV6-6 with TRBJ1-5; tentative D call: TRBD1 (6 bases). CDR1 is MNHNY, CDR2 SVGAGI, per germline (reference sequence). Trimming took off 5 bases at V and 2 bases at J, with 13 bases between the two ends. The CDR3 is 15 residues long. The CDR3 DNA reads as TGTGCCAGCAGTCGATGGGACATTCGCAATCAGCCCCAGCATTTT. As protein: CASSRWDIRNQPQHF.

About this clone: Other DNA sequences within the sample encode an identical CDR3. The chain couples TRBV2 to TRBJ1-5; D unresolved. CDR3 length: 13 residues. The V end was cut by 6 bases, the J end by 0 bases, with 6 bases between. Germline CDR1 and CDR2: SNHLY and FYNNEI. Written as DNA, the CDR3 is TGTGCCAGCAGCGTTTTTAGCAATCAGCCCCAGCATTTT. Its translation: CASSVFSNQPQHF.

CDR3 region: CASSSPGRAQETQYF. CDR3 nucleotide sequence: TGCGCCAGCAGCTCGCCGGGGAGGGCACAAGAGACCCAGTACTTC. V gene TRBV5-1 combines with J gene TRBJ2-5, with 7 bases matching TRBD2. V gave up 3 bases and J gave up 2 bases; unmatched junction bases: 7. The germline V gene encodes CDR1 SGHRS and CDR2 YFSETQ. There are 15 residues in the CDR3.

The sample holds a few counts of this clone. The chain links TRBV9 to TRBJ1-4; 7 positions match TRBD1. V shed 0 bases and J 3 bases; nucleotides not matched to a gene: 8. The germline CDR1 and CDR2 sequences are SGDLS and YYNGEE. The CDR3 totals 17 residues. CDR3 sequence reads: CASSVDGLGQPNEKLFF. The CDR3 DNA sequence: TGTGCCAGCAGCGTAGACGGATTGGGACAGCCTAATGAAAAACTGTTTTTT.

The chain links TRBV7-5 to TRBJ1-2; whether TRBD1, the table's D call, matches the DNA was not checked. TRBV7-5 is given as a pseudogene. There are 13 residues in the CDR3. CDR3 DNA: TGTGTCTCCTTCGCAGGGTCGGTCTATGGCTACACCTTC. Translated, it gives CVSFAGSVYGYTF.

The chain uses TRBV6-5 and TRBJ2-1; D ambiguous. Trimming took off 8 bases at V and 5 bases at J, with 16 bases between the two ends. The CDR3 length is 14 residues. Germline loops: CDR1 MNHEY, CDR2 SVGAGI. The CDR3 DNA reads TGTGCCAGCTTCAGTGGTTCCGCAGACAATGAGCAGTTCTTC. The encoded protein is CASFSGSADNEQFF.